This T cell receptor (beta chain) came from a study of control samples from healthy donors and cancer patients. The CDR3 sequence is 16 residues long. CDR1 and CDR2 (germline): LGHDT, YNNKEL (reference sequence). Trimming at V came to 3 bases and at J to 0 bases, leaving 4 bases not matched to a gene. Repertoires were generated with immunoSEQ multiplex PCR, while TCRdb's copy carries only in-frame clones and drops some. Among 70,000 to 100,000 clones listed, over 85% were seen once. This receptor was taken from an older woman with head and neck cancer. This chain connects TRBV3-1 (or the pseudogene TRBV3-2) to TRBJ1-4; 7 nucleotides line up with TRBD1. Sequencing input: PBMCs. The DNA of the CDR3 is TGTGCCAGCAGCCACGGACAGGCCCCAACTAATGAAAAACTGTTTTTT. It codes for CASSHGQAPTNEKLFF.